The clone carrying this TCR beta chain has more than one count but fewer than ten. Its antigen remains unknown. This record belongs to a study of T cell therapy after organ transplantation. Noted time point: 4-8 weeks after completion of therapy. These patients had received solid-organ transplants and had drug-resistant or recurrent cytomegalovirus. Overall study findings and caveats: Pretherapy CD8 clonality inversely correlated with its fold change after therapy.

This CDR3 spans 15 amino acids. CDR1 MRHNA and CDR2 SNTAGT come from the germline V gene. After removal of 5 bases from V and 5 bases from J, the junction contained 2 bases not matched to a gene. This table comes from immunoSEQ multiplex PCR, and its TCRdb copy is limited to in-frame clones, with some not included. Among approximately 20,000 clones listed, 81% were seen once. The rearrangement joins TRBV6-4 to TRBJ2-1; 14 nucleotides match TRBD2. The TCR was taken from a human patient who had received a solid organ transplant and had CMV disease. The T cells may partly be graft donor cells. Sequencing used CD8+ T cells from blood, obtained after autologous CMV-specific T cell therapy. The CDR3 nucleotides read TGTGCCAGCAGTAAGGGACTAGCGGGAGACAATGAGCAGTTCTTC. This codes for CASSKGLAGDNEQFF.